This T cell receptor (beta chain) was found in a study of response to subunit inactivated influenza vaccine. Study-level results: Few new T cells, the authors suggested, are recruited by each seasonal influenza vaccination.

About this clonotype itself: Its antigen is not identified.

V lost 0 bases to trimming and J lost 5 bases, with 10 bases between them. CDR1 and CDR2 from the germline V gene are MNHEY and SVGAGI. CDR3 length: 15 residues. TCRdb reprocessed the RT-PCR reads via MiXCR and lists one record per CDR3 protein. The sample lists about 480,000 distinct CDR3 sequences; 10% to 15% were seen once. The sample consisted of PBMCs from blood, taken roughly 45 days after vaccination. The chain recombines TRBV6-5 with TRBJ2-2; D gene uncertain. The sequence was collected from a man aged 50 to 59 who received an inactivated influenza vaccine. The CDR3 protein is CASSYSVLRTGELFF. The CDR3 bases are TGTGCCAGCAGTTACTCGGTTTTACGGACCGGGGAGCTGTTTTTT.